The next 21 T cell receptor beta chains were all read from a single sample in a study of blood T cells in healthy people across ages. A second roughly 7 to 12 cycle PCR used barcoded and J-beta primers. TCRdb ran MiXCR on the 5' RACE reads and lists one entry per CDR3 protein. The sample records 780,000 or so distinct CDR3 sequences, approximately 60% being singletons. The specimen was blood. These TCRs come from a man aged 35-49 years in good health.

This clonotype was observed a handful of times. The chain carries TRBV12-3 or TRBV12-4 and TRBJ1-6; weak D call: TRBD1 (5 bases). Trimming shortened V by 3 bases and J by 9 bases, and 12 bases separated the two germline ends. The CDR3 length is 14 residues. CDR3 amino acids: CASSFAGISSPLHF. In nucleotides, the CDR3 is TGTGCCAGCAGTTTCGCAGGGATAAGTTCACCCCTCCACTTT.

The chain carries TRBV27 and TRBJ2-5; the match to TRBD2 covers 8 bases. Germline V gene data show CDR1 as MNHEY and CDR2 as SMNVEV (reference sequence). The CDR3 has 15 amino acids. V trimming: 6 bases; J trimming: 4 bases; junction bases outside the gene matches: 10. CDR3 sequence: CASSLLSGVGETQYF. Written as DNA, the CDR3 is TGTGCCAGCAGCCTGCTTAGCGGGGTTGGAGAGACCCAGTACTTC.

This clonotype has more than one count but fewer than ten. The chain is built from TRBV4-1 and TRBJ1-2; the D is unclear. V lost 4 bases and J lost 4, with 16 bases in between. The germline gives CDR1 MGHRA, CDR2 YSYEKL. The CDR3 has 15 residues. DNA for the CDR3: TGCGCCAGCAGCCCGGAAATTTTAGGTGTCTATGGCTACACCTTC. This translates into CASSPEILGVYGYTF.

The chain links TRBV29-1 to TRBJ2-6, with D possibly called TRBD1 or TRBD2 (6 bases each). The CDR3 runs 16 residues. The germline gives CDR1 SQVTM, CDR2 ANQGSEA. Trimming cost V 5 bases and J 2 bases, with 16 bases left between them. Here the CDR3 reads CSVNLGGLTGANVLTF. As DNA, the CDR3 is TGCAGCGTTAACCTAGGGGGGCTCACTGGGGCCAACGTCCTGACTTTC.

This clonotype was seen a few times. The CDR3 nucleotides read TGTGCCATCAGTATGGTGGGCGAGCAGTACTTC. This translates into CAISMVGEQYF. This rearrangement joins TRBV10-3 to TRBJ2-7; D is unclear. The CDR3 extends over 11 amino acids. The V end lost 5 bases, the J end lost 6 bases, and 8 bases lay between the germline ends. Germline V CDR1 and CDR2: ENHRY, SYGVKD.

The chain is built from TRBV12-3 or TRBV12-4 and TRBJ1-1; tentatively, D is TRBD1 (6 bases). Trimming removed 7 bases at V and 0 bases at J, with 12 bases between. The CDR3 length is 14 residues. The chain's CDR3 is CASTRPGVNTEAFF. The CDR3 DNA is TGTGCCAGCACCCGGCCAGGGGTGAACACTGAAGCTTTCTTT.

The genes are TRBV27 and TRBJ2-7; D gene uncertain. Germline CDR1 and CDR2: MNHEY and SMNVEV (reference sequence). Between the trimmed V and J ends, which lost 5 bases and 11 bases, there was a span of 16 bases. There are 12 residues in the CDR3. CDR3 loop: CASSTGSSLEYF. Written as DNA, the CDR3 is TGTGCCAGCAGTACCGGTTCGTCGTTAGAGTACTTC.

The chain combines TRBV7-9 with TRBJ2-7, with TRBD2 matching 11 bases. The CDR3 consists of 16 residues. Per the germline V gene, CDR1 is SEHNR and CDR2 is FQNEAQ (reference sequence). The ends lost 5 bases at V and 3 bases at J; junction bases unmatched: 9. CDR3 coding DNA: TGTGCCAGCAGCCCTGGGACTAGCGGTAGGAACTACGAGCAGTACTTC. It is translated as CASSPGTSGRNYEQYF.

J is TRBJ1-1 and V is TRBV4-1; no definite D call. The germline V and J ends were trimmed by 0 bases and 1 base, with 18 bases remaining between them. Germline CDR1 is MGHRA and CDR2 is YSYEKL. The CDR3 runs to 18 residues. The DNA for the CDR3 is TGCGCCAGCAGCCAAGATGATGGGGTTGGGCAGGAGAACACTGAAGCTTTCTTT. This encodes CASSQDDGVGQENTEAFF.

V gene TRBV20-1 combines with J gene TRBJ1-6, with D uncertain. Trimming pared 0 bases from V and 2 bases from J, leaving 11 bases between. Per the germline V gene, CDR1 is DFQATT and CDR2 is SNEGSKA (reference sequence). The CDR3 is 16 amino acids. CDR3 in DNA: TGCAGTGCTAGAGATCCCTCATCCCCCTATAATTCACCCCTCCACTTT. It encodes CSARDPSSPYNSPLHF.

The J gene is TRBJ2-3, the V gene TRBV20-1; D not resolved. CDR1 is DFQATT, CDR2 SNEGSKA, per germline (reference sequence). The CDR3 is made up of 13 amino acids. Trimming left V 6 bases short and J 0 bases short, with 10 bases between. CDR3 amino acids: CSADGPSTDTQYF. In DNA, the CDR3 is TGCAGTGCAGACGGGCCCAGCACAGATACGCAGTATTTT.

The genes are TRBV27 and TRBJ2-7, with D perhaps TRBD1 (5 bases). V lost 2 bases and J lost 5, with 16 bases in between. The CDR3 spans 15 residues. The germline V gene encodes CDR1 MNHEY and CDR2 SMNVEV (reference sequence). The CDR3 nucleotides are TGTGCCAGCAGTTTAATTAACAGGATGGGGCACGAGCAGTACTTC. This gives the protein CASSLINRMGHEQYF.

This sequence joins TRBV5-6 and TRBJ2-1, with D possibly being TRBD1 or TRBD2 (6 bases each). The CDR3 loop spans 12 amino acids. V was shortened by 2 bases and J by 10 bases, with 10 bases between the two germline ends. CDR1 is SGHDT, CDR2 YYEEEE, per germline. CDR3 amino acids: CASSFIGGEQFF. DNA for the CDR3: TGTGCCAGCAGCTTCATCGGGGGCGAGCAGTTCTTC.

This chain connects TRBV29-1 to TRBJ1-4; the D is unclear. Trimming stripped 5 bases from V and 7 bases from J, with 11 bases between. The CDR3 runs 12 residues. Germline V gene data show CDR1 as SQVTM and CDR2 as ANQGSEA. Here the CDR3 DNA reads TGCAGCGTTAGCCAGGATGGTGAAAAACTGTTTTTT. Amino acids: CSVSQDGEKLFF.

The V and J genes are TRBV7-2 and TRBJ2-1; the match to TRBD2 covers 13 bases. The CDR3 sequence is 18 residues long. The J segment lost 7 bases and the V segment lost 7 bases, leaving 16 bases of the junction unmatched. Looked up from germline, CDR1 is SGHTA and CDR2 is FQGNSA. As DNA, the CDR3 is TGTGCCAGCACCGAAAGACTAGCGGGAGGAGGGATTGAAAATGAGCAGTTCTTC. It is translated as CASTERLAGGGIENEQFF. Combining the CDR3 with reference TRBV7-2 and TRBJ2-1 gives the whole variable domain GAGVSQSPSNKVTEKGKDVELRCDPISGHTALYWYRQSLGQGLEFLIYFQGNSAPDKSGLPSDRFSAERTGGSVSTLTIQRTQQEDSAVYLCASTERLAGGGIENEQFFGPGTRLTVL.

This clonotype has more than one count but fewer than ten. This sequence joins TRBV5-1 and TRBJ2-5, with D unresolved. CDR1 is SGHRS and CDR2 is YFSETQ in the germline V gene. CDR3 length: 15 amino acids. Between the trimmed V and J ends, which lost 0 bases and 2 bases, there was a span of 11 bases. DNA of the CDR3: TGCGCCAGCAGCTTGGCGACGAAAACGCAAGAGACCCAGTACTTC. It translates to CASSLATKTQETQYF.

This chain links TRBV11-2 with TRBJ2-3, with TRBD2 identical over 8 bases. V was clipped by 7 bases and J by 0 bases; unmatched bases: 9. Germline-derived CDR1 and CDR2 are SGHAT and FQNNGV. This CDR3 has 16 amino acids. The CDR3 nucleotides are TGTGCCAGCACCAACCGGGGGGGCGGGAGCACAGATACGCAGTATTTT. This codes for CASTNRGGGSTDTQYF. The full variable domain, with the rest looked up from reference TRBV11-2 and TRBJ2-3, is EAGVAQSPRYKIIEKRQSVAFWCNPISGHATLYWYQQILGQGPKLLIQFQNNGVVDDSQLPKDRFSAERLKGVDSTLKIQPAKLEDSAVYLCASTNRGGGSTDTQYFGPGTRLTVL.

This clonotype was seen once. In DNA, the CDR3 is TGTGCCAGCAGCTTAGCGAGGGCAGACTCCACAGATACGCAGTATTTT. Protein product: CASSLARADSTDTQYF. The chain combines TRBV7-2 with TRBJ2-3, with D perhaps TRBD2 (5 bases). From germline, CDR1 is SGHTA and CDR2 FQGNSA. Between the trimmed V and J ends, which lost 0 bases and 2 bases, there was a span of 12 bases. This CDR3 is 16 amino acids long.

The rearrangement uses TRBV9 and TRBJ2-2, with 8 bases matching TRBD1. CDR1 SGDLS and CDR2 YYNGEE come from the germline V gene. With 4 bases clipped from V and 6 bases from J, the junction kept 11 bases outside the gene matches. This CDR3 contains 16 residues. In nucleotides, the CDR3 is TGTGCCAGCAGCTGGACCACAGGGGGGAGCGCCGGGGAGCTGTTTTTT. Its protein product is CASSWTTGGSAGELFF.

The sample holds a few counts of this clonotype. The chain joins TRBV4-2 to TRBJ2-4; 7 bases agree with TRBD1. This CDR3 region has 14 residues. The V gene end was trimmed by 1 base and the J gene end by 9 bases; junction bases not matched to a gene: 6. Germline CDR1 and CDR2: LGHNA and YNFKEQ. The CDR3 DNA is TGTGCCAGCAGCCAAGTCAGGGACAGTCCCATTCAGTACTTC. Protein product: CASSQVRDSPIQYF.

The chain couples TRBV5-1 to TRBJ2-1; 7 bases line up with TRBD2. The CDR3 has 14 amino acids. J lost 3 bases, V lost 4 bases, and 4 bases had no gene match. The V gene's germline CDR1 is SGHRS and CDR2 YFSETQ. CDR3 DNA: TGCGCCAGCAGCCGGGAGGCTAGCTACAATGAGCAGTTCTTC. It translates to CASSREASYNEQFF.